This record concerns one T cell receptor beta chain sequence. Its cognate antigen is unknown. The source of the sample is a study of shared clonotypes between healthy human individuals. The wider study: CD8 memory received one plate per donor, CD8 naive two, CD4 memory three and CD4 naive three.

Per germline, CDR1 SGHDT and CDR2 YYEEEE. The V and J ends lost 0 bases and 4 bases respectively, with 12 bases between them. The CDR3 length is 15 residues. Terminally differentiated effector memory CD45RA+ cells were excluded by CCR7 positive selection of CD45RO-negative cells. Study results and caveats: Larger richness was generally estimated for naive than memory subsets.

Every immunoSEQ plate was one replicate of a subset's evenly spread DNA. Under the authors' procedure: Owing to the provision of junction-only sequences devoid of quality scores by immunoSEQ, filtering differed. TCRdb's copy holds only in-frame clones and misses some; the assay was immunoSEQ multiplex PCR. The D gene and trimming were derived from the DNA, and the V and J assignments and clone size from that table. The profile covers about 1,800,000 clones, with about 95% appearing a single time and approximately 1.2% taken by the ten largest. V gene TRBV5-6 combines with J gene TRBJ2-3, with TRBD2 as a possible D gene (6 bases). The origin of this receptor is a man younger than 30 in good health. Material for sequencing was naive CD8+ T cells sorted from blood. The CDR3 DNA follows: TGTGCCAGCAGCTTGGTTGTGGGGGGATCAGATACGCAGTATTTT. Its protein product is CASSLVVGGSDTQYF.